Listed below are T cell receptor beta chains from one sample, sequenced in a study of T cells in Graves' hyperthyroidism and ophthalmopathy. TCRdb used MiXCR to reprocess the multiplex PCR reads, holding one entry per CDR3 protein. The sample gives around 350,000 distinct CDR3 sequences, under 20% of which show up once; roughly 3.5% is in the top ten. The specimen was blood. These receptors were obtained from a woman aged 18 to 35 with Graves' hyperthyroidism. The CDR3 runs from the conserved cysteine through the conserved F or W. D genes are given only for firm matches. Rows may omit the clone size; those that give it use once, few, many or a size class.

j_gene | len | v_gene | d_gene | abundance | CDR3nt | CDR3aa
TRBJ2-7 | 14 | TRBV20-1 | TRBD1 | many | TGCAGTGCTGACGGGACAGGCCTCTCCTACGAGCAGTACTTC | CSADGTGLSYEQYF
TRBJ1-2 | 13 | TRBV2 | - | many | TGTGCCAGCTGGAGCAGCCTGAGGACAGGCTACACCTTC | CASWSSLRTGYTF
TRBJ2-7 | 12 | TRBV3-1 | - | many | TGTGCCAGCAGCCAACAGAACTACGAGCAGTACTTC | CASSQQNYEQYF
TRBJ1-5 | 14 | TRBV7-8 | - | many | TGTGCCAGCAGCCCCGGCAGGAGCAATCAGCCCCAGCATTTT | CASSPGRSNQPQHF
TRBJ2-7 | 15 | TRBV28 | TRBD2 | few | TGTGCCAGCAGCACGACTAGCATCCGCTCCTACGAGCAGTACTTC | CASSTTSIRSYEQYF
TRBJ1-2 | 15 | TRBV10-3 | TRBD1 | many | TGTGCCATCAGTGAGTCCGGGACAGGGGTCTATGGCTACACCTTC | CAISESGTGVYGYTF
TRBJ1-3 | 14 | TRBV12-3/TRBV12-4 | TRBD1 | - | TGTGCCAGCATCTCACAGGGGGCACGAAACACCATATATTTT | CASISQGARNTIYF
TRBJ2-2 | 12 | TRBV30 | - | - | TGTGCCTGGAGTGTGGGGGCCGGGGAGCTGTTTTTT | CAWSVGAGELFF
TRBJ2-6 | 15 | TRBV13 | - | many | TGTGCCAGCCTAGTCCAGAGCTCTGGGGCCAACGTCCTGACTTTC | CASLVQSSGANVLTF
TRBJ2-2 | 14 | TRBV5-1 | - | many | TGCGCCAGCAGCTTGGTGCCCTACACCGGGGAGCTGTTTTTT | CASSLVPYTGELFF
TRBJ1-1 | 13 | TRBV12-3/TRBV12-4 | - | - | TGTGCCAGCAGTTTGGGGCAGAGCCTTGAAGCTTTCTTT | CASSLGQSLEAFF
TRBJ1-1 | 13 | TRBV20-1 | - | many | TGCAGTGCTAGAGATTCCCTTATAACTGAAGCTTTCTTT | CSARDSLITEAFF
TRBJ1-1 | 16 | TRBV30 | - | few | TGTGCCTGGAGTGTATCAGGGAGGGGGATGAACACTGAAGCTTTCTTT | CAWSVSGRGMNTEAFF
TRBJ2-7 | 14 | TRBV2 | - | many | TGTGCCAGCAGTGACCGTCGAGGGTCAGACGAGCAGTACTTC | CASSDRRGSDEQYF
TRBJ1-1 | 15 | TRBV6-1 | - | many | TGTGCCAGCAGTGTTACCGGTGGAGGGAAGACTGAAGCTTTCTTT | CASSVTGGGKTEAFF
TRBJ1-5 | 11 | TRBV6-1 | - | many | TGTGCCAGCATGGTAGTTCAGCCCCAGCATTTT | CASMVVQPQHF
TRBJ2-7 | 15 | TRBV19 | - | many | TGTGCCAGTAGTACGCGGGCTCTGAGCTCCTACGAGCAGTACTTC | CASSTRALSSYEQYF
TRBJ2-7 | 15 | TRBV6-1 | - | - | TGTGCCAGCAGTGAGTTTTCCCAGGGGTGGTACGAGCAGTACTTC | CASSEFSQGWYEQYF
TRBJ2-2 | 15 | TRBV6-1 | - | - | TGTGCCAGCAGCCCCCCCAGGGCGAACACCGGGGAGCCGTTTTTT | CASSPPRANTGEPFF
TRBJ1-2 | 14 | TRBV27 | - | many | TGTGCCAGCAGTTTCCAGGGTGGTAACTATGGCTACACCTTC | CASSFQGGNYGYTF
TRBJ2-7 | 15 | TRBV2 | TRBD1 | - | TGTGCCATCACCTCCGGGACAGGGGACTCCTACGAGCAGTACTTC | CAITSGTGDSYEQYF
TRBJ1-2 | 17 | TRBV27 | - | - | TGTGCCAGCAGTTTAACCCCGTCGAGGGGAGCTAACTATGGCTACACCTTC | CASSLTPSRGANYGYTF
TRBJ1-5 | 16 | TRBV5-6 | - | few | TGTGCCAGCAGCAACCTCGGGCCAGGCTCAAATCAGCCCCAGCATTTT | CASSNLGPGSNQPQHF
TRBJ1-1 | 16 | TRBV6-2/TRBV6-3 | - | many | TGTGCCAGCAGTTTCCAGACGACAGCGTGGGTCACTGAAGCTTTCTTT | CASSFQTTAWVTEAFF
TRBJ2-7 | 15 | TRBV7-8 | - | many | TGTGCCAGCAGCTTAACAGACGGAAGCTCCTACGAGCAGTACTTC | CASSLTDGSSYEQYF
TRBJ2-5 | 14 | TRBV12-3/TRBV12-4 | TRBD1 | many | TGTGCCAGCAGTACCCTGGACAGGTCAGAGACCCAGTACTTC | CASSTLDRSETQYF
TRBJ1-5 | 13 | TRBV2 | - | many | TGTGCCAGCACCCGGACCGAGAATCAGCCCCAGCATTTT | CASTRTENQPQHF
TRBJ1-2 | 13 | TRBV6-1 | TRBD1 | many | TGTGCCAGCACCGAGACAGGGGACGATGGCTACACCTTC | CASTETGDDGYTF
TRBJ1-5 | 14 | TRBV2 | - | many | TGTGCCACCAGCGACAAGTCTATGGATCAGCCCCAGCATTTT | CATSDKSMDQPQHF
TRBJ1-1 | 13 | TRBV10-2 | - | few | TGCGCCAGCAGTGAGATCGGGGGACATGAAGCTTTCTTT | CASSEIGGHEAFF
TRBJ2-5 | 13 | TRBV7-3 | - | - | TGTGCCAGCAGCTTCCAGGGCGCCGAGACCCAGTACTTC | CASSFQGAETQYF
TRBJ1-1 | 10 | TRBV6-1 | - | many | TGTGCCGTGGGCGCCTTTAAAGCTTTCTTT | CAVGAFKAFF
TRBJ2-2 | 13 | TRBV6-1 | - | - | TGTGCCGGCTGGGACCTAGGTACCGGGGAGCTGTTTTTT | CAGWDLGTGELFF
TRBJ1-1 | 14 | TRBV6-5 | - | many | TGTGCCAGCAGTTACGGGTACGCGAACACTGAAGCTTTCTTT | CASSYGYANTEAFF
TRBJ2-7 | 15 | TRBV11-2 | - | many | TGTGCCAGCAGCCTAGTGGGACCGAGCCTATACGAGCAGTACTTC | CASSLVGPSLYEQYF
TRBJ2-6 | 15 | TRBV2 | - | many | TGTGCCAGCAGCGATAGGGGGACTGGGGCCAACGTCCTGACTTTC | CASSDRGTGANVLTF
TRBJ1-5 | 14 | TRBV19 | - | few | TGTGCCAGTGGGGCCCGTTACGGGAATCAGCCCCAGCATTTT | CASGARYGNQPQHF
TRBJ2-7 | 11 | TRBV7-2 | - | many | TGTGCCAGCAGCTCCGACTACGAGCAGTACTTC | CASSSDYEQYF
TRBJ2-5 | 20 | TRBV11-2 | TRBD2 | many | TGTGCCAGCAGTTCGTGGCCTAGCGGGGGGTATTCGGGGATTCAAGAGACCCAGTACTTC | CASSSWPSGGYSGIQETQYF
TRBJ2-7 | 15 | TRBV7-2 | - | many | TGTGCCAGCAGCCCAAGGACAGTTCTTCCCTACGAGCAGTACTTC | CASSPRTVLPYEQYF